This T cell receptor beta chain was sequenced during a study of CD8+ T cells in alopecia areata. As for the study in general: For the treated group, dosing was oral tofacitinib at 5 to 10 mg twice daily. Study results and caveats: It was lesional scalp, especially alopecia totalis/universalis, that showed higher clonality than normal scalp.

Regarding this clone: No antigen is known for it.

Extracted from the samples, RNA was reverse transcribed into cDNA to serve as the sequencing template. Profiled with immunoSEQ multiplex PCR; TCRdb holds only in-frame clones, not every one. This table has 150,000 to 160,000 clones, about 50% appearing once. Researchers picked out CD4+ and CD8+ T cells from PBMCs by sorting. Sequenced material: CD8+ T cells sorted from blood, taken at week 0. This clonotype was obtained from a human donor with alopecia areata.

The CDR3 reads CAWASPGDEQFF. The CDR3 DNA follows: TGTGCCTGGGCAAGTCCGGGAGATGAGCAGTTCTTC. V is TRBV30 and J is TRBJ2-1; the D gene is possibly TRBD2 (6 bases). From germline, CDR1 is GTSNPN and CDR2 SVGIG (reference sequence). The CDR3 sequence is 12 residues long. V shed 5 bases and J shed 8 bases, with 13 bases lying between them.